The 23 T cell receptor beta chains reported below all come from one sample, sequenced in a study of naive and memory T cell subsets. An equimolar mix of two oligonucleotides served as the beta constant-region primer for TRBC1 and TRBC2. One entry per CDR3 protein results from TCRdb running MiXCR on the UMI-ligation and nested PCR reads. The sample holds around 160,000 distinct CDR3 sequences, 15% to 20% seen once. Sequenced material: naive CD4+ T cells from blood. Source of these receptors: a human donor in good health.

This clonotype was picked up many times. V usage is TRBV7-9 and J usage is TRBJ1-5; unclear D gene. Germline V gives CDR1 SEHNR, CDR2 FQNEAQ (reference sequence). The CDR3 runs 12 residues. The V end was cut by 5 bases, the J end by 4 bases, with 6 bases between. This CDR3 is CASSAKNQPQHF. The DNA for the CDR3 is TGTGCCAGCAGCGCCAAGAATCAGCCCCAGCATTTT.

This clonotype came up a few times. This chain links TRBV3-1 with TRBJ2-7; D is perhaps TRBD1 (6 bases). The V gene's germline CDR1 is LGHDT and CDR2 YNNKEL (reference sequence). Trimming shortened V by 4 bases and J by 0 bases, and 13 bases separated the two germline ends. The CDR3 is made up of 15 amino acids. DNA for the CDR3: TGTGCCAGCAGCCTGGGGGCCGGGCTCTCCTACGAGCAGTACTTC. Translating it yields CASSLGAGLSYEQYF.

J is TRBJ2-3 and V is TRBV24-1; D is possibly TRBD1 or TRBD2 (6 bases each). V gave up 5 bases and J gave up 3 bases, with 11 bases separating them. The CDR3 runs to 14 residues. Germline loops: CDR1 KGHDR, CDR2 SFDVKD. The CDR3 DNA follows: TGTGCCACCAGTGCCCGGAGGGGGACAGATACGCAGTATTTT. Amino acids: CATSARRGTDTQYF.

This chain joins TRBV10-2 and TRBJ2-5; 7 positions agree with TRBD1. The V segment lost 7 bases and the J segment 3 bases; nucleotides outside the gene matches: 5. The CDR3 loop spans 13 amino acids. Germline V lookup: CDR1 WSHSY, CDR2 SAAADI. The CDR3 loop reads CASKGQGEETQYF. CDR3 coding DNA: TGCGCCAGCAAGGGGCAGGGGGAAGAGACCCAGTACTTC.

The chain carries TRBV5-1 and TRBJ2-3; 9 positions match TRBD2. This CDR3 contains 16 residues. Germline values: CDR1 SGHRS, CDR2 YFSETQ. The J segment lost 6 bases and the V segment lost 4 bases, leaving 12 bases of the junction unmatched. DNA for the CDR3: TGCGCCAGCAGCCCCTCCGGCGGGAGGGCAGGGGATACGCAGTATTTT. It yields the protein CASSPSGGRAGDTQYF.

This sequence joins TRBV6-5 and TRBJ2-3; D ambiguous. The V end was cut by 6 bases, the J end by 4 bases, with 14 bases between. Germline CDR1 reads MNHEY; CDR2 reads SVGAGI. The CDR3 runs 14 residues. CDR3: CASSPALSSDTQYF. The CDR3 DNA reads as TGTGCCAGCAGCCCTGCCCTGAGTTCAGATACGCAGTATTTT.

In this sample, this clonotype turned up a few times. The chain couples TRBV4-3 to TRBJ2-5; D call uncertain. The V end was cut by 1 base, the J end by 5 bases, with 11 bases between. The CDR3 sequence is 14 residues long. Germline loops: CDR1 LGHNA, CDR2 YSLEER. In nucleotides, the CDR3 is TGCGCCAGCAGCCAAGGGTCTCGGGTCGAGACCCAGTACTTC. Protein sequence: CASSQGSRVETQYF.

J is TRBJ2-7 and V is TRBV19; D ambiguous. Germline V CDR1 and CDR2: LNHDA, SQIVND (reference sequence). CDR3 length: 15 amino acids. Trimming took off 5 bases at V and 3 bases at J, with 17 bases between the two ends. Here the CDR3 DNA reads TGTGCCAGTAGTCCCACGTCGACGGCCCTCTACGAGCAGTACTTC. As protein: CASSPTSTALYEQYF.

CDR3: CAIKKDSGANVLTF. DNA of the CDR3: TGTGCCATCAAAAAAGACTCTGGGGCCAACGTCCTGACTTTC. V usage is TRBV10-3 and J usage is TRBJ2-6; D uncertain. The V gene lost 7 bases and the J gene lost 0 bases, with 7 bases spanning the gap. The CDR3 totals 14 residues. Germline V CDR1 and CDR2: ENHRY, SYGVKD.

CDR3 nucleotide sequence: TGTGCCAGCAGTTACTCCGGGACAGGGGGCTGGGAGCAGTACTTC. Translating gives CASSYSGTGGWEQYF. V gene TRBV6-2 or TRBV6-3 combines with J gene TRBJ2-7; 12 bases map to TRBD1. Germline V gene data show CDR1 as MNHEY and CDR2 as SVGEGT. The junction had 4 bases not matched to a gene; V was cut back by 0 bases and J by 7 bases. This CDR3 contains 15 residues.

This clonotype came up a few times. This chain connects TRBV7-3 to TRBJ2-3, with D uncertain. This CDR3 has 15 residues. Germline V gene data show CDR1 as SGHTA and CDR2 as FQGTGA. The V and J ends lost 5 bases and 0 bases respectively, with 12 bases between them. CDR3 amino acids: CASSPRTSSTDTQYF. The CDR3 bases are TGTGCCAGCAGCCCCCGGACCTCTAGCACAGATACGCAGTATTTT.

The chain combines TRBV5-6 with TRBJ1-6; D not certain. The V gene lost 2 bases and the J gene lost 0 bases, with 3 bases spanning the gap. Germline V CDR1 and CDR2: SGHDT, YYEEEE. This CDR3 is 14 amino acids long. CDR3 region: CASSFSSYNSPLHF. CDR3 in DNA: TGTGCCAGCAGCTTCAGCTCCTATAATTCACCCCTCCACTTT.

The chain is built from TRBV24-1 and TRBJ2-3, with TRBD2 matching 7 bases. J was trimmed by 1 base and V by 7 bases; bases with no gene match: 7. This CDR3 is 15 amino acids long. Germline CDR1 is KGHDR and CDR2 is SFDVKD. Here the CDR3 DNA reads TGTGCCACCAGAATCACTAGCGACCGCACAGATACGCAGTATTTT. Residues: CATRITSDRTDTQYF.

This clonotype has a count of ten or more. The genes are TRBV10-3 and TRBJ2-3; D is undetermined. V was pared by 3 bases and J by 4 bases, with 20 bases between. CDR1 and CDR2 (germline): ENHRY, SYGVKD. This CDR3 region has 17 residues. CDR3 loop: CAISEGPVSQESDTQYF. The CDR3, as DNA: TGTGCCATCAGTGAAGGCCCGGTCTCCCAGGAGTCAGATACGCAGTATTTT.

The chain has TRBV2 and TRBJ1-5, with D perhaps TRBD1 (5 bases). Trimming stripped 8 bases from V and 0 bases from J, with 8 bases between. The CDR3 spans 13 residues. Germline V CDR1 and CDR2: SNHLY, FYNNEI. This chain's CDR3 is CASGRVSNQPQHF. CDR3 sequence (DNA): TGTGCCAGCGGCAGGGTTAGCAATCAGCCCCAGCATTTT. Together with reference TRBV2 and TRBJ1-5, the CDR3 gives the full variable domain: EPEVTQTPSHQVTQMGQEVILRCVPISNHLYFYWYRQILGQKVEFLVSFYNNEISEKSEIFDDQFSVERPDGSNFTLKIRSTKLEDSAMYFCASGRVSNQPQHFGDGTRLSIL.

The sample holds a few counts of this clonotype. This sequence joins TRBV5-1 and TRBJ2-3; D call uncertain. CDR3 length: 17 residues. Germline V lookup: CDR1 SGHRS, CDR2 YFSETQ. Trimming shortened V by 4 bases and J by 1 base, and 19 bases separated the two germline ends. CDR3 in DNA: TGCGCCAGCAGCCCTTTAGTCCTGTGGGAAGGCACAGATACGCAGTATTTT. Encoded protein: CASSPLVLWEGTDTQYF.

This clonotype was seen a few times. J is TRBJ2-7 and V is TRBV20-1; 7 bases align to TRBD1. Germline V gene data show CDR1 as DFQATT and CDR2 as SNEGSKA (reference sequence). Germline trimming cut 2 bases from V and 2 bases from J; bases unmatched to any gene: 6. The CDR3 has 14 residues. The CDR3 nucleotides read TGCAGTGCTAGATTTCCTGGACAGGCCTACGAGCAGTACTTC. Translated: CSARFPGQAYEQYF.

The chain links TRBV7-2 to TRBJ1-6, with D possibly TRBD1 on 5 matching bases. Trimming stripped 1 base from V and 6 bases from J, with 16 bases between. Per the germline V gene, CDR1 is SGHTA and CDR2 is FQGNSA. This CDR3 has 17 amino acids. In DNA form, the CDR3 reads TGTGCCAGCAGCTTAGGGGCTGTCGGACAAGCTAATTCACCCCTCCACTTT. Its protein product is CASSLGAVGQANSPLHF.

The chain uses TRBV20-1 and TRBJ1-1; weak D call: TRBD1 (5 bases). The germline CDR1 and CDR2 sequences are DFQATT and SNEGSKA (reference sequence). The CDR3 spans 13 residues. V lost 3 bases and J lost 4, with 12 bases in between. The CDR3 DNA follows: TGCAGTGCTAGGCGGACACTGGGCACTGAAGCTTTCTTT. It is translated as CSARRTLGTEAFF.

The rearrangement uses TRBV6-6 and TRBJ1-1; 9 nucleotides line up with TRBD1. This CDR3 region has 15 residues. After removal of 5 bases from V and 3 bases from J, the junction contained 7 bases not matched to a gene. CDR1 is MNHNY, CDR2 SVGAGI, per germline (reference sequence). The CDR3 here is CASSPRDRDDTEAFF. The CDR3 region has the DNA TGTGCCAGCAGTCCCCGGGACAGGGACGACACTGAAGCTTTCTTT.

This rearrangement joins TRBV14 to TRBJ2-2; 7 nucleotides align to TRBD1. The CDR3 covers 16 residues. Unmatched junction bases numbered 5, after V lost 4 bases and J lost 0 bases. The germline gives CDR1 SGHDN, CDR2 FVKESK. CDR3 amino acids: CASSPAGQANTGELFF. For the CDR3, the DNA is TGTGCCAGCAGCCCCGCTGGACAGGCGAACACCGGGGAGCTGTTTTTT.

The V call is TRBV20-1, the J call TRBJ2-3, with 8 positions matching TRBD2. The germline CDR1 and CDR2 sequences are DFQATT and SNEGSKA (reference sequence). The CDR3 spans 14 residues. V lost 3 bases to trimming and J lost 6 bases; unmatched junction nucleotides: 8. CDR3: CSASSGRAADTQYF. CDR3 nucleotide sequence: TGCAGTGCTAGCTCCGGGAGGGCCGCGGATACGCAGTATTTT.

The chain recombines TRBV19 with TRBJ2-1, with D tentatively TRBD2 (6 bases). The germline gives CDR1 LNHDA, CDR2 SQIVND (reference sequence). V lost 1 base, J lost 9 bases, and 16 bases lay in between. The CDR3 runs 15 residues. CDR3 DNA: TGTGCCAGTAGTATAGGACTAGATTCCGTCACTGAGCAGTTCTTC. Amino acid sequence: CASSIGLDSVTEQFF.